This paragraph covers one TCR beta chain sequence. The data were obtained in a study of blood T cell repertoires in COVID-19. Looking at the study overall: The United States, Italy and Spain supplied acute and convalescent COVID-19 samples. Sample material is recorded as cDNA or gDNA derived from T cells, B-cell-depleted T cells, or PBMCs.

Germline CDR1 reads SGHDT; CDR2 reads YYEEEE. The CDR3 totals 18 residues. V lost 1 base and J lost 9; bases outside the gene matches: 18. Original methodology: Estimated nucleated cell counts came from reference gene primer amplification. Repertoires were generated with immunoSEQ multiplex PCR, while TCRdb's copy carries only in-frame clones and drops some. That table gives V, J and clone size, and the DNA gave D and trimming. The sample contains about 70,000 clones, around 87% of which appear only once. The chain uses TRBV5-6 and TRBJ2-4, with 8 positions matching TRBD2. This receptor was taken from a man between 65 and 85 years old with active COVID-19. The specimen was peripheral blood. The CDR3 sequence is CASSLRVSGSVPKGIQYF. In DNA, the CDR3 is TGTGCCAGCAGCTTGCGGGTAAGCGGGAGCGTACCAAAAGGCATTCAGTACTTC.